The 23 T cell receptor beta chains below all came from one sample that was sequenced in a study of spatial heterogeneity in lung cancer. Study results and limitations: The study found that expanded intratumoral alpha and beta TCR counts tracked tumor mutation counts.

Antigens for these TCRs are unknown. One entry per CDR3 protein results from TCRdb running MiXCR on the 5' RACE reads. The data contain some 100,000 distinct CDR3 sequences, 4.4% of them singletons. Documented time point: sample taken at primary tumor resection. Sequences were derived from lung tumor tissue, sampled at surgery. The receptors originated from a male donor with early-stage non-small cell lung cancer.

This clonotype was seen many times. This chain joins TRBV5-6 and TRBJ2-4; D ambiguous. V dropped 0 bases and J dropped 1 base, with 11 bases sitting between them. Germline V CDR1 and CDR2: SGHDT, YYEEEE. This CDR3 comprises 16 residues. The CDR3 region has the DNA TGTGCCAGCAGCTTGGCCGTGGTCTGGGCCAAAAACATTCAGTACTTC. It specifies CASSLAVVWAKNIQYF.

About this clonotype: It may be a read error: a sequence one base away is much more abundant. The gene calls are TRBV29-1 and TRBJ2-7; D uncertain. The CDR3 spans 12 residues. Germline values: CDR1 SQVTM, CDR2 ANQGSEA. The germline V and J ends were trimmed by 7 bases and 0 bases, with 10 bases remaining between them. The CDR3 region has the DNA TGCAGCGGGCCGTACGGCTCCTACGAGCAGTACTTC. Protein sequence: CSGPYGSYEQYF.

The table lists this clonotype with a few counts. The V gene is TRBV7-9, the J gene TRBJ1-1; D unclear. CDR3 length: 12 amino acids. Germline V lookup: CDR1 SEHNR, CDR2 FQNEAQ (reference sequence). V gave up 5 bases and J gave up 7 bases, with 11 bases separating them. The CDR3 here is CASSLQDGEAFF. The CDR3 DNA is TGTGCCAGCAGCCTCCAGGACGGTGAAGCTTTCTTT. The whole variable domain, filled in from reference TRBV7-9 and TRBJ1-1, reads DTGVSQNPRHKITKRGQNVTFRCDPISEHNRLYWYRQTLGQGPEFLTYFQNEAQLEKSRLLSDRFSAERPKGSFSTLEIQRTEQGDSAMYLCASSLQDGEAFFGQGTRLTVV.

This clonotype was seen ten or more times. The chain carries TRBV19 and TRBJ2-6; tentative D call: TRBD1 (6 bases). The CDR3 sequence is 15 residues long. Trimming removed 4 bases at V and 3 bases at J, with 10 bases between. The germline V gene has CDR1 LNHDA and CDR2 SQIVND (reference sequence). CDR3 residues: CASSTRGYGANVLTF. The CDR3 DNA is TGTGCCAGTAGTACCAGGGGATATGGGGCCAACGTCCTGACTTTC.

This clonotype was seen repeatedly, ten times or more. The genes are TRBV4-1 and TRBJ2-7; tentative D call: TRBD2 (6 bases). The V and J ends lost 2 bases and 0 bases respectively, with 14 bases between them. Germline V gene lookup returns CDR1 MGHRA and CDR2 YSYEKL. This CDR3 region has 16 residues. The CDR3 region is CASSQSIASVSYEQYF. CDR3 DNA sequence: TGCGCCAGCAGCCAATCTATCGCTAGCGTCTCCTACGAGCAGTACTTC.

This clonotype was detected ten times or more. The chain has TRBV27 and TRBJ2-5; D is possibly TRBD2 (5 bases). The CDR3 has 14 amino acids. Per germline, CDR1 MNHEY and CDR2 SMNVEV (reference sequence). V was clipped by 5 bases and J by 2 bases, with 12 bases between them. CDR3: CASSMSGEQETQYF. CDR3 bases: TGTGCCAGCAGTATGAGCGGAGAACAAGAGACCCAGTACTTC.

This clonotype has at least ten counts. The V gene is TRBV4-1, the J gene TRBJ1-5; possibly TRBD1 for D (5 bases). CDR1 MGHRA and CDR2 YSYEKL come from the germline V gene. CDR3 length equals 15 residues. The V and J ends lost 0 bases and 7 bases respectively, with 13 bases between them. The CDR3 reads CASSQEAGSGQPQHF. The DNA of the CDR3 is TGCGCCAGCAGCCAAGAAGCAGGGAGTGGGCAGCCCCAGCATTTT.

This rearrangement joins TRBV6-6 to TRBJ2-1; TRBD2 agrees at 11 bases. Germline lookup yields CDR1 MNHNY and CDR2 SVGAGI (reference sequence). The CDR3 is made up of 14 amino acids. V shed 6 bases and J 8 bases; nucleotides not matched to a gene: 6. The CDR3 sequence is CASRPSGRSYEQFF. The CDR3, as DNA: TGTGCCAGCAGGCCTAGCGGGAGGTCATATGAGCAGTTCTTC.

This sequence joins TRBV7-9 and TRBJ2-1; no clear D. The CDR3 runs 13 residues. V was cut by 5 bases and J by 8 bases, with 13 bases left in between. Germline CDR1 SEHNR, CDR2 FQNEAQ (reference sequence). CDR3 bases: TGTGCCAGCAGCATCCTCCCTTTTGATGAGCAGTTCTTC. This sequence encodes CASSILPFDEQFF.

There are many counts of this clonotype. The genes are TRBV24-1 and TRBJ2-1; a possible D gene is TRBD2 (6 bases). Trimming removed 2 bases at V and 7 bases at J, with 23 bases between. The CDR3 runs to 18 residues. Germline CDR1 KGHDR, CDR2 SFDVKD. The CDR3 coding sequence is TGTGCCACCAGTGATTCTGACCTCGTAGCGGCAAGCGGGAATGAGCAGTTCTTC. The encoded protein is CATSDSDLVAASGNEQFF.

A few counts support this clonotype. The CDR3 DNA sequence: TGCGCCAGCAGCCAACAGGACCGAAACACCGGGGAGCTGTTTTTT. It specifies CASSQQDRNTGELFF. This chain links TRBV4-1 with TRBJ2-2; the D is unclear. The CDR3 sequence is 15 residues long. Germline V gene lookup returns CDR1 MGHRA and CDR2 YSYEKL. Trimming removed 2 bases at V and 2 bases at J, with 9 bases between.

The chain is built from TRBV7-2 and TRBJ2-1; D unresolved. The CDR3 runs to 14 residues. V lost 5 bases to trimming and J lost 10 bases, with 18 bases between them. Germline V gives CDR1 SGHTA, CDR2 FQGNSA. The CDR3 coding sequence is TGTGCCAGCAGCCGTCGGATAGCTCCCCAGGAGCAGTTCTTC. This translates into CASSRRIAPQEQFF.

This clonotype showed up many times. This chain joins TRBV5-6 and TRBJ2-7; TRBD2 agrees at 7 bases. Germline CDR1 SGHDT, CDR2 YYEEEE. This CDR3 is 13 amino acids long. The J segment lost 3 bases and the V segment lost 2 bases, leaving 2 bases of the junction unmatched. CDR3 amino acids: CASSLLANYEQYF. CDR3 DNA sequence: TGTGCCAGCAGCTTACTAGCGAACTACGAGCAGTACTTC.

This clonotype came up many times. The chain has TRBV7-9 and TRBJ1-1, with D perhaps matching TRBD1 (5 bases). Germline CDR1 and CDR2: SEHNR and FQNEAQ (reference sequence). Between the trimmed V and J ends, which lost 1 base and 5 bases, there was a span of 11 bases. This CDR3 is 14 amino acids long. The CDR3 DNA sequence: TGTGCCAGCAGCTTAGGGGCGGAGGGGACTGAAGCTTTCTTT. Translating it yields CASSLGAEGTEAFF. The full variable domain, its missing parts supplied by reference TRBV7-9 and TRBJ1-1, is DTGVSQNPRHKITKRGQNVTFRCDPISEHNRLYWYRQTLGQGPEFLTYFQNEAQLEKSRLLSDRFSAERPKGSFSTLEIQRTEQGDSAMYLCASSLGAEGTEAFFGQGTRLTVV.

This clonotype was observed at least ten times. V and J are TRBV2 and TRBJ2-7; 9 nucleotides line up with TRBD1. Germline loops: CDR1 SNHLY, CDR2 FYNNEI. This CDR3 spans 11 amino acids. With 8 bases clipped from V and 10 bases from J, the junction kept 6 bases outside the gene matches. The CDR3 sequence is CASQGQGSQYF. The DNA for the CDR3 is TGTGCCAGCCAGGGACAGGGATCCCAGTACTTC. Filled out from reference TRBV2 and TRBJ2-7, the complete variable domain reads EPEVTQTPSHQVTQMGQEVILRCVPISNHLYFYWYRQILGQKVEFLVSFYNNEISEKSEIFDDQFSVERPDGSNFTLKIRSTKLEDSAMYFCASQGQGSQYFGPGTRLTVT.

This clonotype was found many times. The rearrangement uses TRBV3-1 and TRBJ2-1; maybe TRBD2 (6 bases). There are 15 residues in the CDR3. With 1 base removed from V and 8 bases from J, the gap between germline ends came to 15 bases. Germline V gene lookup returns CDR1 LGHDT and CDR2 YNNKEL (reference sequence). CDR3 region: CASSQVTKPGDEQFF. CDR3 DNA sequence: TGTGCCAGCAGCCAAGTGACGAAACCGGGGGATGAGCAGTTCTTC.

A note on this clonotype: A read error may produce the germline difference seen at one junction end. V and J are TRBV6-5 and TRBJ1-6; D gene uncertain. Germline V gene lookup returns CDR1 MNHEY and CDR2 SVGAGI. This CDR3 is built from 13 residues. As DNA, the CDR3 is TGTGCCAGCAGTTACGTCAGGAATTCACCCCACCACTTT. Translated: CASSYVRNSPHHF.

This clonotype occurred many times. The genes are TRBV20-1 and TRBJ2-5, with D possibly TRBD1 on 6 matching bases. V was clipped by 3 bases and J by 2 bases, with 10 bases between them. The germline gives CDR1 DFQATT, CDR2 SNEGSKA (reference sequence). The length of the CDR3 is 13 residues. The CDR3 is CSARRTEQETQYF. CDR3 nucleotide sequence: TGCAGTGCTAGGAGGACAGAACAAGAGACCCAGTACTTC.

This clonotype was seen many times. This chain joins TRBV2 and TRBJ2-4, with D possibly being TRBD1 (6 bases). The germline gives CDR1 SNHLY, CDR2 FYNNEI. The CDR3 consists of 19 residues. The ends were cut back, 3 bases at V and 1 base at J, with 22 bases in the middle. CDR3 region: CASSESEGDASIAKNIQYF. In DNA, the CDR3 is TGTGCCAGCAGTGAGTCTGAGGGGGACGCGTCTATCGCCAAAAACATTCAGTACTTC.

This clonotype was counted between two and nine times. This chain connects TRBV28 to TRBJ2-5; no clear D. CDR3 length: 16 residues. V lost 4 bases and J lost 1, with 16 bases in between. The germline gives CDR1 MDHEN, CDR2 SYDVKM. The CDR3 DNA reads as TGTGCCAGCAGTTCCCTCCGTGGACCGCTCCAAGAGACCCAGTACTTC. Protein sequence: CASSSLRGPLQETQYF.

This clonotype was counted many times. V is TRBV18 and J is TRBJ1-2, with D perhaps TRBD1 (5 bases). This CDR3 has 16 amino acids. Germline CDR1 KGHSH, CDR2 LQKENI. The V and J ends lost 3 bases and 2 bases respectively, with 16 bases between them. The CDR3 DNA reads as TGTGCCAGCTCACCCCCTCTCGACAGAAGAAACTATGGCTACACCTTC. Its protein product is CASSPPLDRRNYGYTF.

This clonotype has a count of ten or more. V and J are TRBV5-1 and TRBJ1-1; D gene ambiguous. The V end was cut by 3 bases, the J end by 4 bases, with 10 bases between. This CDR3 has 13 amino acids. Germline V gene data show CDR1 as SGHRS and CDR2 as YFSETQ. The CDR3 here is CASSSSFGTEAFF. CDR3 in DNA: TGCGCCAGCAGCTCATCCTTTGGCACTGAAGCTTTCTTT.

This clonotype was picked up many times. The chain's CDR3 is CASSFPSGSSYNEQFF. CDR3 bases: TGTGCCAGCAGTTTCCCTTCAGGGAGCTCCTACAATGAGCAGTTCTTC. This rearrangement joins TRBV12-3 or TRBV12-4 to TRBJ2-1, with D perhaps assigned TRBD1 or TRBD2 (5 bases each). This CDR3 contains 16 residues. The ends were cut back, 3 bases at V and 0 bases at J, with 12 bases in the middle.